The 27 T cell receptor beta chains below were found in one sample sequenced in a study of T cell responses to AZD1222 COVID-19 vaccine. Libraries were prepared by immunoSEQ multiplex PCR; TCRdb keeps only in-frame clonotypes and omits some of them. The table lists around 180,000 clones, roughly 88% of them singletons. Material: peripheral blood, obtained on day 0 of AZD1222 vaccination. These receptors came from an adult in good health.

V gene TRBV7-3 combines with J gene TRBJ2-7; weak D call: TRBD2 (6 bases). Per the germline V gene, CDR1 is SGHTA and CDR2 is FQGTGA. Trimming pared 5 bases from V and 1 base from J, leaving 12 bases between. The CDR3 extends over 14 amino acids. CDR3 amino acids: CASSVSGSSYEQYF. The DNA for the CDR3 is TGTGCCAGCAGCGTTAGCGGATCTTCCTACGAGCAGTACTTC.

The chain joins TRBV7-2 to TRBJ1-3; D perhaps matches TRBD1 (5 bases). The CDR3 has 15 amino acids. The V end lost 4 bases, the J end lost 2 bases, and 12 bases lay between the germline ends. Germline CDR1 and CDR2: SGHTA and FQGNSA. This chain's CDR3 is CASSSRVTTGNTIYF. DNA of the CDR3: TGTGCCAGCAGCTCCAGGGTTACGACTGGAAACACCATATATTTT. Together with reference TRBV7-2 and TRBJ1-3, the CDR3 gives the full variable domain: GAGVSQSPSNKVTEKGKDVELRCDPISGHTALYWYRQSLGQGLEFLIYFQGNSAPDKSGLPSDRFSAERTGGSVSTLTIQRTQQEDSAVYLCASSSRVTTGNTIYFGEGSWLTVV.

The V gene is TRBV27, the J gene TRBJ1-5, with D possibly TRBD1 on 6 matching bases. This CDR3 has 17 residues. V dropped 6 bases and J dropped 0 bases, with 18 bases sitting between them. Germline V gives CDR1 MNHEY, CDR2 SMNVEV (reference sequence). In DNA form, the CDR3 reads TGTGCCAGCAGCCTCGGACGGGGACACCTTAGCAATCAGCCCCAGCATTTT. Translated, it gives CASSLGRGHLSNQPQHF.

The rearrangement joins TRBV5-1 to TRBJ1-2, with D possibly matching TRBD1 (5 bases). CDR1 is SGHRS and CDR2 is YFSETQ in the germline V gene. V was pared by 0 bases and J by 0 bases, with 9 bases between. CDR3 size: 15 residues. The CDR3 bases are TGCGCCAGCAGCTTGGTGACAGACTCTAACTATGGCTACACCTTC. Residues: CASSLVTDSNYGYTF.

This chain joins TRBV24-1 and TRBJ1-5; D gene unclear. V gave up 6 bases and J gave up 4 bases, with 6 bases separating them. CDR3 size: 12 residues. CDR1 is KGHDR, CDR2 SFDVKD, per germline. The CDR3 DNA reads TGTGCCACCAGTCCCGGGAATCAGCCCCAGCATTTT. Translated: CATSPGNQPQHF.

The chain joins TRBV19 to TRBJ1-5, with no clear D. The germline V gene encodes CDR1 LNHDA and CDR2 SQIVND (reference sequence). The CDR3 is 13 amino acids. The germline V and J ends were trimmed by 5 bases and 5 bases, with 10 bases remaining between them. The CDR3 region has the DNA TGTGCCAGTAGTGTAAGGAGGGATCAGCCCCAGCATTTT. Protein sequence: CASSVRRDQPQHF.

This chain links TRBV25-1 with TRBJ1-1, with D possibly being TRBD1 (5 bases). The CDR3 extends over 12 amino acids. Germline loops: CDR1 MGHDK, CDR2 SYGVNS. With 8 bases removed from V and 3 bases from J, the gap between germline ends came to 10 bases. CDR3 nucleotide sequence: TGTGCCAGCGGGTGGGGGGACACTGAAGCTTTCTTT. Residues: CASGWGDTEAFF.

As DNA, the CDR3 is TGTGCCAGCAGCTTAACGTCGATTCCCAACACCGGGGAGCTGTTTTTT. This translates into CASSLTSIPNTGELFF. This chain connects TRBV7-3 to TRBJ2-2, with D unclear. Trimming removed 0 bases from V and 2 bases from J, with 10 bases in between. Germline V lookup: CDR1 SGHTA, CDR2 FQGTGA. The CDR3 totals 16 residues.

This clone was observed a single time. This chain uses TRBV28 with TRBJ1-5, with D possibly matching TRBD1 (5 bases). Germline CDR1 reads MDHEN; CDR2 reads SYDVKM. There are 17 residues in the CDR3. The germline V and J ends were trimmed by 5 bases and 2 bases, with 19 bases remaining between them. CDR3 DNA sequence: TGTGCCAGCAGTACCCGAGGGCCTGGGGGAGGCAATCAGCCCCAGCATTTT. Translation gives CASSTRGPGGGNQPQHF.

V gene TRBV5-6 combines with J gene TRBJ1-1; D uncertain. Trimming shortened V by 3 bases and J by 11 bases, and 17 bases separated the two germline ends. The CDR3 length is 13 residues. Germline CDR1 and CDR2: SGHDT and YYEEEE. CDR3 nucleotides: TGTGCCAGCAGCTCAAGGGTAGCAACCGAGGCTTTCTTT. Amino acids: CASSSRVATEAFF.

The table lists this clone with a count of one. The chain couples TRBV28 to TRBJ2-7; 12 nucleotides align to TRBD2. Trimming cost V 4 bases and J 3 bases; bases outside gene matches: 4. The CDR3 has 15 amino acids. Germline V gene sequence: CDR1 MDHEN, CDR2 SYDVKM. The DNA of the CDR3 is TGTGCCAGCAGTTCCCGACTAGCGGGAGACTACGAGCAGTACTTC. Translating it yields CASSSRLAGDYEQYF. Supplemented by reference TRBV28 and TRBJ2-7, the full variable domain reads DVKVTQSSRYLVKRTGEKVFLECVQDMDHENMFWYRQDPGLGLRLIYFSYDVKMKEKGDIPEGYSVSREKKERFSLILESASTNQTSMYLCASSSRLAGDYEQYFGPGTRLTVT.

The V and J genes are TRBV7-9 and TRBJ1-1; a weak D match, TRBD1 (6 bases). The germline V gene encodes CDR1 SEHNR and CDR2 FQNEAQ (reference sequence). V was trimmed by 2 bases and J by 5 bases, leaving 12 bases between them. The CDR3 covers 14 residues. The CDR3 nucleotides are TGTGCCAGCAGCTTAATCAGGGGTGGGACTGAAGCTTTCTTT. Amino acid sequence: CASSLIRGGTEAFF.

The rearrangement uses TRBV7-9 and TRBJ1-2, with a weak D call TRBD1 (5 bases). The germline CDR1 and CDR2 sequences are SEHNR and FQNEAQ (reference sequence). The CDR3 totals 13 residues. V gave up 5 bases and J gave up 4 bases, with 11 bases separating them. CDR3: CASSNGHPYGYTF. In DNA form, the CDR3 reads TGTGCCAGCAGCAACGGACACCCCTATGGCTACACCTTC.

The gene calls are TRBV6-6 and TRBJ1-3, with D possibly being TRBD1 (5 bases). Deletions cut 5 bases from V and 0 bases from J, with 14 bases between. This CDR3 comprises 16 residues. Germline V gene lookup returns CDR1 MNHNY and CDR2 SVGAGI (reference sequence). The CDR3 DNA sequence: TGTGCCAGCAGTCCCATGGGGCAGCGCTCTGGAAACACCATATATTTT. Protein product: CASSPMGQRSGNTIYF.

This clone has only a few counts. This chain joins TRBV5-1 and TRBJ2-2, with a possible D match to TRBD2 (7 bases). Deletions cut 3 bases from V and 2 bases from J, with 11 bases between. CDR3 size: 15 residues. Germline CDR1 and CDR2: SGHRS and YFSETQ. Written as DNA, the CDR3 is TGCGCCAGCAGCTGGGGGGGCAGCAACACCGGGGAGCTGTTTTTT. Protein sequence: CASSWGGSNTGELFF.

The chain combines TRBV3-1 (or the pseudogene TRBV3-2) with TRBJ2-1, with D unclear. The CDR3 runs 13 residues. Per germline, CDR1 LGHDT and CDR2 YNNKEL (reference sequence). V was pared by 5 bases and J by 8 bases, with 13 bases between. DNA for the CDR3: TGTGCCAGCAGCATTGACTCAGTGGATGAGCAGTTCTTC. Residues: CASSIDSVDEQFF.

The chain has TRBV7-9 and TRBJ1-2; no definite D call. Germline V gene data show CDR1 as SEHNR and CDR2 as FQNEAQ (reference sequence). The CDR3 contains 13 residues. Deletions cut 5 bases from V and 0 bases from J, with 7 bases between. CDR3 nucleotide sequence: TGTGCCAGCAGCGCCGAACCTAACTATGGCTACACCTTC. Translating it yields CASSAEPNYGYTF.

Regarding this clone: Other nucleotide sequences in the sample specify the same CDR3. This sequence joins TRBV14 and TRBJ2-7; no firm D call. Germline V lookup: CDR1 SGHDN, CDR2 FVKESK. The CDR3 extends over 13 amino acids. V lost 1 base and J lost 0, with 4 bases in between. The CDR3 DNA follows: TGTGCCAGCAGCCAAGTGAGCTCCTACGAGCAGTACTTC. Its protein product is CASSQVSSYEQYF.

This clone came up a few times. Written as DNA, the CDR3 is TGCGCCAGCAGCCAGACGGACCGGGGCGATGAGCAGTTCTTC. Its translation: CASSQTDRGDEQFF. This chain links TRBV4-1 with TRBJ2-1; D assignment may be TRBD1 or TRBD2 (5 bases each). The germline V and J ends were trimmed by 3 bases and 8 bases, with 14 bases remaining between them. Germline V gene data show CDR1 as MGHRA and CDR2 as YSYEKL. This CDR3 contains 14 residues.

This chain connects TRBV5-5 to TRBJ1-4; no reliable D call. Germline V CDR1 and CDR2: SGHKS, YYEKEE (reference sequence). The germline V and J ends were trimmed by 2 bases and 8 bases, with 16 bases remaining between them. There are 15 residues in the CDR3. In DNA form, the CDR3 reads TGTGCCAGCAGCTTTAACGGAAACCTTGGGGAAAAACTGTTTTTT. It is translated as CASSFNGNLGEKLFF.

The sample holds one count of this clone. In nucleotides, the CDR3 is TGTGCCAGCAGCTTGATTTCCTCTGGAAACACCATATATTTT. Protein sequence: CASSLISSGNTIYF. The chain employs TRBV7-2 and TRBJ1-3; no definite D call. Looked up from germline, CDR1 is SGHTA and CDR2 is FQGNSA. The CDR3 is 14 residues long. Trimming shortened V by 3 bases and J by 0 bases, and 6 bases separated the two germline ends.

Points on this clone: The germline gene is not matched at one end of the junction; a read error may be the cause. The chain recombines TRBV7-7 with TRBJ2-1; 13 nucleotides agree with TRBD2. The CDR3 sequence is 14 residues long. Germline V CDR1 and CDR2: SSHAT, FNYEAQ (reference sequence). The chain's CDR3 is CASSRTSGSNEQFF. The CDR3 DNA sequence: TGTGCTAGCAGCCGGACTAGCGGGAGCAATGAGCAGTTCTTC.

The V call is TRBV20-1, the J call TRBJ1-5; 7 nucleotides align to TRBD1. The CDR3 spans 13 residues. V dropped 3 bases and J dropped 7; count of bases not matched to a gene: 6. Germline CDR1 reads DFQATT; CDR2 reads SNEGSKA (reference sequence). In DNA, the CDR3 is TGCAGTGCTAGTATTACAGGGGCACAGCCCCAGCATTTT. It specifies CSASITGAQPQHF.

This chain links TRBV11-3 with TRBJ2-7, with 7 positions matching TRBD1. The V gene end was trimmed by 6 bases and the J gene end by 3 bases; junction bases not matched to a gene: 2. Germline V gene sequence: CDR1 SGHNT, CDR2 YENEEA. There are 12 residues in the CDR3. The chain's CDR3 is CASSGTDYEQYF. CDR3 nucleotides: TGTGCCAGCAGTGGGACAGACTACGAGCAGTACTTC.

This chain joins TRBV11-1 and TRBJ2-5, with D unresolved. Germline CDR1 SGHAT, CDR2 FQDESV (reference sequence). The ends were cut back, 5 bases at V and 5 bases at J, with 15 bases in the middle. The CDR3 runs 14 residues. The CDR3 nucleotides are TGTGCCAGCAGCGAAAGACGGGTCCGGGAGACCCAGTACTTC. Residues: CASSERRVRETQYF.

This clone appeared a single time. The V and J genes are TRBV2 and TRBJ2-3, with TRBD2 matching 8 bases. V was pared by 1 base and J by 0 bases, with 9 bases of the junction left unmatched. The CDR3 covers 18 residues. Germline V gene lookup returns CDR1 SNHLY and CDR2 FYNNEI. The CDR3: CASSEEDGLAPSTDTQYF. In nucleotides, the CDR3 is TGTGCCAGCAGTGAAGAAGACGGACTAGCCCCTAGCACAGATACGCAGTATTTT.

This chain's CDR3 is CASIGQGNYGYTF. The CDR3 bases are TGTGCCAGCATCGGCCAGGGGAACTATGGCTACACCTTC. The genes are TRBV6-6 and TRBJ1-2, with a possible D match to TRBD1 (6 bases). The CDR3 totals 13 residues. From germline, CDR1 is MNHNY and CDR2 SVGAGI (reference sequence). Trimming took off 7 bases at V and 2 bases at J, with 11 bases between the two ends.